This TCR beta chain was profiled in a study of T cell responses to AZD1222 COVID-19 vaccine. Broader study findings: Of spike-specific TCRs, nearly half reportedly target regions left unmutated in variants. Spike-wide vaccine-associated CD4 TCRs dominated at 160-218 and 743-854. Repertoire samples came only from after the peak T cell response. Most donors were white British and more were female, and clonal diversity was possibly underestimated.

TCRdb's copy holds only in-frame clones and misses some; the assay was immunoSEQ multiplex PCR. Found here are 150,000 to 200,000 clones, approximately 90% of them singletons; the top ten hold around 2.9%. With respect to this clone: The antigen remains unidentified.

This CDR3 has 14 amino acids. With V trimmed by 5 bases and J by 1 base, 3 bases remained unmatched. Germline V CDR1 and CDR2: MNHEY, SVGAGI. Here the sequenced sample was peripheral blood, taken on day 0 of AZD1222 vaccination. The chain employs TRBV6-5 and TRBJ1-2; TRBD1 agrees at 8 bases. This TCR derives from an adult in good health. CDR3 bases: TGTGCCAGCAGTCAGGGGGCTGGTAACTATGGCTACACCTTC. It translates to CASSQGAGNYGYTF.